The 6 T cell receptor beta chains below come from one sample, sequenced in a study of cytomegalovirus exposure and HLA in healthy donors. Libraries were prepared by immunoSEQ multiplex PCR; TCRdb keeps only in-frame clonotypes and omits some of them. In the table there are some 50,000 clones, approximately 95% of which are singletons. Input material: PBMCs. These receptors were collected from a woman aged 18-29 years in good health and CMV-seropositive.

CDR3 protein: CASSPDPLLAKNIQYF. CDR3 bases: TGCGCCAGCAGCCCTGATCCCCTACTAGCCAAAAACATTCAGTACTTC. V usage is TRBV5-1 and J usage is TRBJ2-4; D remains ambiguous. V was shortened by 4 bases and J by 0 bases, with 14 bases between the two germline ends. The CDR3 sequence is 16 residues long. Per the germline V gene, CDR1 is SGHRS and CDR2 is YFSETQ. The full variable domain, in which reference TRBV5-1 and TRBJ2-4 provide the parts outside the CDR3, is KAGVTQTPRYLIKTRGQQVTLSCSPISGHRSVSWYQQTPGQGLQFLFEYFSETQRNKGNFPGRFSGRQFSNSRSEMNVSTLELGDSALYLCASSPDPLLAKNIQYFGAGTRLSVL.

The chain couples TRBV14 to TRBJ1-2; TRBD1 matches 8 bases. Unmatched junction bases numbered 3, after V lost 2 bases and J lost 4 bases. CDR3 length: 14 amino acids. Germline CDR1 and CDR2: SGHDN and FVKESK. The CDR3 loop reads CASSQLTGGYGYTF. The CDR3 DNA reads TGTGCCAGCAGCCAACTTACAGGGGGCTATGGCTACACCTTC.

This rearrangement joins TRBV27 to TRBJ2-1; D is unresolved. With 4 bases removed from V and 5 bases from J, the gap between germline ends came to 9 bases. Germline V gene sequence: CDR1 MNHEY, CDR2 SMNVEV (reference sequence). CDR3 length equals 13 residues. The CDR3 DNA reads as TGTGCCAGCAGTTCCATCCCAGACAATGAGCAGTTCTTC. This codes for CASSSIPDNEQFF.

The genes are TRBV7-3 and TRBJ2-2, with TRBD2 matching over 7 bases. V trimming: 4 bases; J trimming: 4 bases; junction bases outside the gene matches: 6. The germline V gene encodes CDR1 SGHTA and CDR2 FQGTGA. CDR3 length: 15 residues. The DNA of the CDR3 is TGTGCCAGCAGCTCGGTAGCGGGTGGCACCGGGGAGCTGTTTTTT. The encoded protein is CASSSVAGGTGELFF.

The chain recombines TRBV5-4 with TRBJ2-1; TRBD2 agrees at 8 bases. With V trimmed by 0 bases and J by 6 bases, 5 bases remained unmatched. Per germline, CDR1 SGHNT and CDR2 YYREEE (reference sequence). The CDR3 runs 15 residues. The CDR3 reads CASSLAGGAPNEQFF. The CDR3 nucleotides read TGTGCCAGCAGCTTGGCCGGGGGGGCGCCCAATGAGCAGTTCTTC.

This chain joins TRBV4-3 and TRBJ2-7; 10 bases match TRBD2. Germline V gene lookup returns CDR1 LGHNA and CDR2 YSLEER. Trimming at V came to 2 bases and at J to 7 bases, leaving 8 bases not matched to a gene. CDR3 length: 15 amino acids. CDR3 nucleotide sequence: TGCGCCAGCAGCCAAATTCTAGCGGGAGCAGATGAGCAGTACTTC. Amino acids: CASSQILAGADEQYF.